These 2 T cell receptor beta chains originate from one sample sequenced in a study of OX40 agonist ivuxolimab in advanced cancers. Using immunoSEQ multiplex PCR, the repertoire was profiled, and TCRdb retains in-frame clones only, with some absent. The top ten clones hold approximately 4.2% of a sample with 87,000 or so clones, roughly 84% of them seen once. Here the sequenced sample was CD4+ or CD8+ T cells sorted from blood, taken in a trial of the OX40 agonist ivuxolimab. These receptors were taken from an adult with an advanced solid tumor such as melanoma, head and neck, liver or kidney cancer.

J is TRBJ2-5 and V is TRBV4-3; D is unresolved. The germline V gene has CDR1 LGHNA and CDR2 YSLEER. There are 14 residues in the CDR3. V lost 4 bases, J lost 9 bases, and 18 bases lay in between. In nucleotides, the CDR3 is TGCGCCAGCAGCCCCGGTCACATTAGGAGTCCCCAGTACTTC. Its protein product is CASSPGHIRSPQYF.

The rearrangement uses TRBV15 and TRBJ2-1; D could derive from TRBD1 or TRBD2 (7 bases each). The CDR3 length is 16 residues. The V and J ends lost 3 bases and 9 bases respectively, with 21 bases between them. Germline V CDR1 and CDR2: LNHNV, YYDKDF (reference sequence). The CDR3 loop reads CATSSLLPGGGGEQFF. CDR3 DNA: TGTGCCACCAGCAGTTTATTGCCAGGGGGAGGGGGTGAGCAGTTCTTC.